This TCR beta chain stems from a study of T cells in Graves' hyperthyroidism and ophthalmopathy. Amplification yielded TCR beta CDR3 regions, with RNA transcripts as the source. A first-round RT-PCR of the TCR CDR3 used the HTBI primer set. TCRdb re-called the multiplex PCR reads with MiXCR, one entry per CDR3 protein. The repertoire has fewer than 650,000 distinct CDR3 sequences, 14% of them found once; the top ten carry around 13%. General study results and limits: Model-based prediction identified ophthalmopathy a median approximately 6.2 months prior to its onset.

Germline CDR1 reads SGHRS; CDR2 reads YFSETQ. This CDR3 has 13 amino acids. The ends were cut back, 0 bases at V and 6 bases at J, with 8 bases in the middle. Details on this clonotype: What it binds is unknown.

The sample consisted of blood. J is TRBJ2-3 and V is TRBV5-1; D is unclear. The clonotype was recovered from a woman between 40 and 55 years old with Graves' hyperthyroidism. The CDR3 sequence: CASSLERKDTQYF. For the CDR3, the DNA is TGCGCCAGCAGCTTGGAACGCAAGGATACGCAGTATTTT.